The rows below give T cell receptor beta chains drawn from one sample of a study of response to subunit inactivated influenza vaccine. TCRdb re-called the RT-PCR reads through MiXCR, storing one row per CDR3 protein. The sample comprises some 480,000 distinct CDR3 sequences, 10% to 11% of which are singletons, and approximately 12% rests with the top ten. Here the sequenced sample was PBMCs from blood, taken about 40 days after vaccination. These receptors were collected from a man between 50 and 59 years old who received an inactivated influenza vaccine. CDR3s include the opening cysteine and the closing phenylalanine or tryptophan. Each record gives: D gene, clone size, CDR3 length, J gene, V gene, CDR3 protein, CDR3 DNA. D genes are given only for firm matches. Clone size appears in some rows only: once, few, many, or a class for an expanded clone.

TRBD1	many	13	TRBJ2-7	TRBV28	CASMTGTGYEQYF	TGTGCCAGCATGACCGGGACAGGGTACGAGCAGTACTTC
-	-	14	TRBJ2-6	TRBV4-1	CASSHYAGANVLTF	TGCGCCAGCAGCCATTATGCTGGGGCCAACGTCCTGACTTTC
TRBD2	-	16	TRBJ2-1	TRBV4-2	CASSQARLAGDGEQFF	TGTGCCAGCAGCCAAGCCCGACTAGCGGGGGATGGTGAGCAGTTCTTC
TRBD2	-	18	TRBJ2-5	TRBV5-1	CASSLAVLAGGQVETQYF	TGCGCCAGCAGCTTGGCAGTTCTAGCGGGAGGGCAGGTGGAGACCCAGTACTTC
-	few	15	TRBJ2-7	TRBV7-2	CASSQYPGSSYEQYF	TGTGCCAGCAGCCAATATCCCGGGTCCTCCTACGAGCAGTACTTC
-	-	13	TRBJ2-7	TRBV3-1	CASSQDAIGEQYF	TGTGCCAGCAGCCAAGATGCAATCGGCGAGCAGTACTTC
-	-	15	TRBJ1-2	TRBV20-1	CSARGELGTLYGYTF	TGCAGTGCTAGGGGGGAACTGGGCACTCTCTATGGCTACACCTTC
-	-	14	TRBJ2-7	TRBV9	CASSAGSGTYEQYF	TGTGCCAGCAGCGCTGGGTCGGGTACCTACGAGCAGTACTTC
TRBD2	few	16	TRBJ2-1	TRBV6-5	CASSYSWTRSYNEQFF	TGTGCCAGCAGTTACTCGTGGACTAGATCCTACAATGAGCAGTTCTTC
-	-	13	TRBJ2-7	TRBV5-6	CASSLRGRWEQYF	TGTGCTAGCAGCCTGAGGGGTCGTTGGGAGCAGTACTTC
-	-	12	TRBJ2-1	TRBV28	CASSSLVYEQFF	TGTGCCAGCAGCTCGCTCGTATATGAGCAGTTCTTC
TRBD1	many	13	TRBJ2-7	TRBV12-3/TRBV12-4	CASNRDSSYEQYF	TGTGCCAGCAATCGGGACAGTTCCTACGAGCAGTACTTC
TRBD1	few	15	TRBJ1-1	TRBV5-1	CASSNTDRGNTEAFF	TGCGCCAGCAGCAATACCGACAGGGGCAACACTGAAGCTTTCTTT
TRBD1	many	14	TRBJ1-2	TRBV2	CASSRDRANYGYTF	TGTGCCAGCAGCCGGGACAGGGCTAACTATGGCTACACCTTC
-	few	13	TRBJ1-5	TRBV27	CASSLESNQPQHF	TGTGCCAGCAGTTTGGAAAGCAATCAGCCCCAGCATTTT
-	-	16	TRBJ2-5	TRBV20-1	CCARSSGTSLGETQYF	TGCTGTGCTAGATCCTCCGGGACTTCATTGGGAGAGACCCAGTACTTC
TRBD2	-	15	TRBJ2-1	TRBV12-5	CASGFSAGDVNEQFF	TGTGCTAGTGGTTTCTCGGCGGGAGACGTGAATGAGCAGTTCTTC
TRBD2	-	14	TRBJ2-1	TRBV29-1	CSVVSGGAWNEQFF	TGCAGCGTTGTTAGCGGGGGGGCCTGGAATGAGCAGTTCTTC
-	many	14	TRBJ2-7	TRBV6-1	CASRTGHSSYEQYF	TGTGCCAGCAGGACCGGACATTCCTCCTACGAGCAGTACTTC
-	many	11	TRBJ1-2	TRBV20-1	CSARQVYGYTF	TGCAGTGCCAGACAGGTCTATGGCTACACCTTC
-	-	14	TRBJ2-7	TRBV20-1	CSASRGVRAYEQYF	TGCAGTGCTAGTCGCGGGGTGCGAGCCTACGAGCAGTACTTC
TRBD2	-	15	TRBJ2-1	TRBV20-1	CSAPPSGSSYNEQFF	TGCAGTGCTCCCCCTAGCGGGAGTTCCTACAATGAGCAGTTCTTC
-	many	15	TRBJ2-3	TRBV6-5	CASSYAGLTTDTQYF	TGTGCCAGCAGTTACGCGGGCCTCACGACAGATACGCAGTATTTT
-	many	14	TRBJ2-7	TRBV27	CASSFLGLNPEQYF	TGTGCCAGCAGTTTTCTCGGACTAAATCCCGAGCAGTACTTC
-	-	13	TRBJ1-5	TRBV5-6	CASSDMTGQPQHF	TGTGCCAGCAGCGATATGACGGGTCAGCCCCAGCATTTT
TRBD2	few	17	TRBJ2-2	TRBV4-3	CASSQASGRGNTGELFF	TGCGCCAGCAGCCAAGCCAGCGGGAGGGGGAACACCGGGGAGCTGTTTTTT
-	few	14	TRBJ2-3	TRBV7-2	CASSARLGADTQYF	TGTGCCAGCAGCGCCCGACTAGGGGCAGATACGCAGTATTTT
-	few	13	TRBJ2-2	TRBV4-3	CASSQNWGGELFF	TGCGCCAGCAGCCAAAACTGGGGCGGGGAGCTGTTTTTT
TRBD1	many	15	TRBJ2-1	TRBV6-5	CASSDSGTGGNEQFF	TGTGCCAGCAGTGACTCCGGGACAGGGGGCAATGAGCAGTTCTTC
-	few	16	TRBJ2-7	TRBV7-9	CASSLDGIGGSYEQYF	TGTGCCAGCAGCTTAGACGGGATCGGGGGCTCCTACGAGCAGTACTTC
-	few	14	TRBJ1-2	TRBV7-9	CASSSLGDPYGYTF	TGTGCCAGCAGCTCCTTGGGGGACCCCTATGGCTACACCTTC
-	few	14	TRBJ1-2	TRBV6-5	CASSYRHPNYGYTF	TGTGCCAGCAGTTACAGACACCCTAACTATGGCTACACCTTC
-	few	16	TRBJ2-2	TRBV11-2	CASSLHSGTLSGELFF	TGTGCCAGCAGCTTACATTCCGGGACGTTGTCTGGGGAGCTGTTTTTT
TRBD2	few	16	TRBJ2-7	TRBV9	CASSVGSSGAYYEQYF	TGTGCCAGCAGCGTAGGTTCGAGCGGGGCTTACTACGAGCAGTACTTC
TRBD2	many	14	TRBJ2-3	TRBV29-1	CSVPGTSGTDTQYF	TGCAGCGTCCCCGGGACTAGCGGCACAGATACGCAGTATTTT
-	few	15	TRBJ2-7	TRBV4-3	CASSQGRASGYEQYF	TGCGCCAGCAGCCAAGGGCGGGCCTCGGGGTACGAGCAGTACTTC
TRBD1	few	13	TRBJ2-7	TRBV10-3	CAIRGQGAYEQYF	TGTGCCATCAGGGGACAGGGGGCCTACGAGCAGTACTTC
-	few	12	TRBJ2-7	TRBV2	CASSEGLTRQYF	TGTGCCAGCAGTGAGGGATTGACGAGACAGTACTTC
TRBD2	many	15	TRBJ2-3	TRBV10-3	CAISAGTSEADTQYF	TGTGCCATCAGCGCCGGGACTAGCGAGGCAGATACGCAGTATTTT
-	few	17	TRBJ2-6	TRBV7-9	CASKVVGGESGANVLTF	TGTGCCAGCAAGGTTGTCGGAGGGGAGAGTGGGGCCAACGTCCTGACTTTC
TRBD1	-	15	TRBJ1-1	TRBV7-2	CASSSPGQGNTEAFF	TGTGCCAGCAGCTCCCCGGGACAGGGGAACACTGAAGCTTTCTTT
-	-	13	TRBJ2-2	TRBV20-1	CSASSSSNGELFF	TGCAGTGCTAGTAGTTCTTCGAACGGGGAGCTGTTTTTT
-	few	12	TRBJ1-2	TRBV20-1	CSARVGSYGYTF	TGCAGTGCTAGAGTCGGTTCGTATGGCTACACCTTC
-	-	13	TRBJ1-1	TRBV12-3/TRBV12-4	CASSSSWDTEAFF	TGTGCCAGCAGTTCTAGCTGGGACACTGAAGCTTTCTTT
-	-	15	TRBJ2-1	TRBV14	CASSQTGLHYNEQFF	TGTGCCAGCAGCCAAACGGGACTTCACTACAATGAGCAGTTCTTC
-	-	15	TRBJ2-3	TRBV18	CASSPPTTGLVTQYF	TGTGCCAGCTCACCACCTACCACAGGGTTGGTTACGCAGTATTTT
-	few	15	TRBJ2-5	TRBV7-7	CASSRSGTQRETQYF	TGTGCCAGCAGCCGATCCGGGACTCAAAGAGAGACCCAGTACTTC
-	few	13	TRBJ1-2	TRBV11-2	CASSLATPRINTF	TGTGCCAGCAGCTTAGCCACACCTAGGATAAACACCTTC
TRBD1	many	13	TRBJ1-4	TRBV20-1	CSARKGQNEKLFF	TGCAGTGCTAGAAAGGGACAGAATGAAAAACTGTTTTTT
-	-	18	TRBJ1-6	TRBV25-1	CASSEYFSGALPNSPLHF	TGTGCCAGCAGTGAATATTTTTCGGGGGCGCTTCCGAATTCACCCCTCCACTTT
TRBD2	many	13	TRBJ2-1	TRBV29-1	CSSSGRAVNEQFF	TGCAGCTCTAGCGGGAGGGCCGTCAATGAGCAGTTCTTC
-	few	12	TRBJ2-7	TRBV20-1	CSAPGLRDEQYF	TGCAGTGCCCCGGGCCTAAGGGACGAGCAGTACTTC